Following are 8 T cell receptor beta chains from one sample sequenced in a study of Ad26.COV2.S vaccination and SARS-CoV-2 variants. The sample's treatment: over 15 received Ad26.COV2.S at low or high dose, single or two shots; five or six received placebo; per-sample allocation not given. Material that was analyzed had been drawn on day 63 after the first vaccine or placebo injection. Profiling relied on immunoSEQ multiplex PCR, and the TCRdb table lists in-frame clones only, not all of them. This sample carries about 350,000 clones, about 88% of them seen once, and the ten largest clones take approximately 5.9%. The sequenced sample was peripheral blood, obtained in a trial of Ad26.COV2.S vaccine versus placebo. These receptors were collected from a person aged 18-65 years who received the Ad26.COV2.S COVID-19 vaccine or a placebo.

The chain uses TRBV6-4 and TRBJ1-5; D not certain. V lost 2 bases and J 1 base, leaving 18 bases between the germline ends. Per the germline V gene, CDR1 is MRHNA and CDR2 is SNTAGT. There are 18 residues in the CDR3. The CDR3 here is CASSDTGVPFRSNQPQHF. DNA for the CDR3: TGTGCCAGCAGTGACACGGGAGTCCCCTTTCGAAGCAATCAGCCCCAGCATTTT.

The chain combines TRBV5-6 with TRBJ2-2; D perhaps matches TRBD1 (6 bases). V lost 4 bases, J lost 0 bases, and 10 bases lay in between. The CDR3 totals 15 residues. Germline V gene sequence: CDR1 SGHDT, CDR2 YYEEEE. CDR3 protein: CASSPDSPNTGELFF. The CDR3 coding sequence is TGTGCCAGCAGCCCGGACAGTCCGAACACCGGGGAGCTGTTTTTT. Together with reference TRBV5-6 and TRBJ2-2, the CDR3 gives the full variable domain: DAGVTQSPTHLIKTRGQQVTLRCSPKSGHDTVSWYQQALGQGPQFIFQYYEEEERQRGNFPDRFSGHQFPNYSSELNVNALLLGDSALYLCASSPDSPNTGELFFGEGSRLTVL.

This clone is a singleton in its sample. This rearrangement joins TRBV11-3 to TRBJ2-7; D uncertain. This CDR3 has 15 amino acids. V dropped 6 bases and J dropped 2 bases, with 17 bases sitting between them. Germline V gene lookup returns CDR1 SGHNT and CDR2 YENEEA. Here the CDR3 DNA reads TGTGCCAGCAGGCTAAAACCCCCGAGCCCCTACGAGCAGTACTTC. Amino acids: CASRLKPPSPYEQYF.

This chain joins TRBV18 and TRBJ1-1; D is unclear. The CDR3 runs to 13 residues. CDR1 is KGHSH and CDR2 is LQKENI in the germline V gene. Trimming took 6 bases from V and 5 from J, leaving 13 bases between them. For the CDR3, the DNA is TGTGCCAGCTCCCAGCTAGTGGAAACTGAAGCTTTCTTT. The encoded protein is CASSQLVETEAFF. Based on the CDR3 plus reference TRBV18 and TRBJ1-1, the full variable domain is NAGVMQNPRHLVRRRGQEARLRCSPMKGHSHVYWYRQLPEEGLKFMVYLQKENIIDESGMPKERFSAEFPKEGPSILRIQQVVRGDSAAYFCASSQLVETEAFFGQGTRLTVV.

The chain uses TRBV28 and TRBJ2-1; D remains ambiguous. Germline-derived CDR1 and CDR2 are MDHEN and SYDVKM. Trimming removed 3 bases from V and 4 bases from J, with 13 bases in between. The CDR3 length is 15 residues. CDR3 coding DNA: TGTGCCAGCAGTTTGACCCTAGAACGGTACAATGAGCAGTTCTTC. Its protein product is CASSLTLERYNEQFF. Supplemented by reference TRBV28 and TRBJ2-1, the full variable domain reads DVKVTQSSRYLVKRTGEKVFLECVQDMDHENMFWYRQDPGLGLRLIYFSYDVKMKEKGDIPEGYSVSREKKERFSLILESASTNQTSMYLCASSLTLERYNEQFFGPGTRLTVL.

The chain carries TRBV5-1 and TRBJ2-1; 10 bases map to TRBD2. With V trimmed by 5 bases and J by 5 bases, 7 bases remained unmatched. The CDR3 runs 15 residues. Germline V CDR1 and CDR2: SGHRS, YFSETQ. The CDR3 region has the DNA TGCGCCAGCAGATCGAGCGGGAGGGGAAACAATGAGCAGTTCTTC. It codes for CASRSSGRGNNEQFF.

As for this clone: At one end, the junction sequence differs from germline, possibly due to a read error. The chain has TRBV27 and TRBJ1-1, with 11 bases aligning to TRBD1. CDR1 MNHEY and CDR2 SMNVEV come from the germline V gene (reference sequence). This CDR3 contains 14 residues. CDR3 sequence: CASSPDRGRRWGIF. The CDR3 nucleotides read TGTGCCAGCAGTCCGGACAGGGGGCGTCGATGGGGGATCTTT.

The rearrangement joins TRBV28 to TRBJ2-7, with TRBD2 matching over 7 bases. The CDR3 consists of 17 residues. The V segment lost 8 bases and the J segment 6 bases; nucleotides outside the gene matches: 22. CDR1 is MDHEN, CDR2 SYDVKM, per germline. Here the CDR3 reads CASLSPAGAGDSFEQYF. The DNA of the CDR3 is TGTGCCAGCCTTTCCCCCGCCGGTGCGGGAGACTCTTTCGAGCAGTACTTC.